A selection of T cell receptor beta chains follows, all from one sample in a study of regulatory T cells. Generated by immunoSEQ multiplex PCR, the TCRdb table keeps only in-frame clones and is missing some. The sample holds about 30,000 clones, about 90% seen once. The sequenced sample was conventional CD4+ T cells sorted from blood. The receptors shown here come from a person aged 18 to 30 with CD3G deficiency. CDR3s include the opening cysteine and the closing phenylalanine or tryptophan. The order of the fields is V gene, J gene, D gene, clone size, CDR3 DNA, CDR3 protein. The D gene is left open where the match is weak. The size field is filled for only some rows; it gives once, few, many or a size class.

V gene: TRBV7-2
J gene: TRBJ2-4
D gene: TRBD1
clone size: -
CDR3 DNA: TGTGCCAGCAGCTTAGGCTCCGGGACAGGCAGAAACATTCAGTACTTC
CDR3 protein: CASSLGSGTGRNIQYF

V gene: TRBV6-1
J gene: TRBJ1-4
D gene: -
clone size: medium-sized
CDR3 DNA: TGTGCCAGCAGTGAGGGCAGTGCCAGTGAAAAACTGTTTTTT
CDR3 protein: CASSEGSASEKLFF

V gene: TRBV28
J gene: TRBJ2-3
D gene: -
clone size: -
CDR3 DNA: TGTGCCACAGAGGAGCGAAACAGGGAAGATACGCAGTATTTT
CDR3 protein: CATEERNREDTQYF

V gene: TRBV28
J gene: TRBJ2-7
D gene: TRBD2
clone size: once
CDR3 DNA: TGTGCCAGCAGGCCCGGGACTAGCGGCCCCTACGAGCAGTACTTC
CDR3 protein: CASRPGTSGPYEQYF

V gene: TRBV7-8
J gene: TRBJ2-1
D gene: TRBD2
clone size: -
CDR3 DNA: TGTGCCAGCAGCTTAGGGCCTAGCGGGAGATTGAATGAGCAGTTCTTC
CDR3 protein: CASSLGPSGRLNEQFF

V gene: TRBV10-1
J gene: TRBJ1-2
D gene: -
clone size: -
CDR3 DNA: TGCGCCAGCAGTGAAGGACAGAACTATGGCTACACCTTC
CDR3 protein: CASSEGQNYGYTF

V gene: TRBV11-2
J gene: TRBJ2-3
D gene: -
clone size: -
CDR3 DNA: TGTGCCAGCAGCTTAGATCCCAGGCGGAATACGCAGTATTTT
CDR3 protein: CASSLDPRRNTQYF

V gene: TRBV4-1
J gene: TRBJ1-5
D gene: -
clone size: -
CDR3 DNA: TGCGCCAGCAGCCAAGAGGGCGGGCTAAGACAGCCCCAGCATTTT
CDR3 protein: CASSQEGGLRQPQHF

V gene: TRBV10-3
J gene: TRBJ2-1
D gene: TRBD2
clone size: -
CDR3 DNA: TGTGCCATCGGGGCTAGCGGGAGTCTCGATGAGCAGTTCTTC
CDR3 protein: CAIGASGSLDEQFF

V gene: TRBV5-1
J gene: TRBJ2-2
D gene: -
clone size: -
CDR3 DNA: TGCGCCAGCAGCTTCCAAAACACCGGGGAGCTGTTTTTT
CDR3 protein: CASSFQNTGELFF

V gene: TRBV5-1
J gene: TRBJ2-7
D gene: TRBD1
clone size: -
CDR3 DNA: TGCGCCAGCAGCTCAGGGACAGGGAAGGGCGAGCAGTACTTC
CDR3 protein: CASSSGTGKGEQYF

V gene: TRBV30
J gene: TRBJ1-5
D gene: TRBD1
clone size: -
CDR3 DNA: TGTGCCTGGAGCCCGGGACAGGTCAACAATCAGCCCCAGCATTTT
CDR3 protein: CAWSPGQVNNQPQHF

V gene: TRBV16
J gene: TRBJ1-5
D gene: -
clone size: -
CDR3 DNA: TGTGCCAGCAGCCAATCTGGGCCAGGGTCGGTGGGGAATCAGCCCCAGCATTTT
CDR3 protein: CASSQSGPGSVGNQPQHF

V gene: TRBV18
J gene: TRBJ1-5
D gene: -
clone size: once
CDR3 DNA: TGTGCCAGCTCAGAAGGGTCGGGCAATCAGCCCCAGCATTTT
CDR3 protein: CASSEGSGNQPQHF

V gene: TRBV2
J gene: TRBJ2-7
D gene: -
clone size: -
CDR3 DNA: TGTGCCAGCAGTGAGGAAGGCGGTTCCTACGAGCAGTACTTC
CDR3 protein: CASSEEGGSYEQYF

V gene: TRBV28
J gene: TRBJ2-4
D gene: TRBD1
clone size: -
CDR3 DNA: TGTGCCAGCAGTACCAGGACAGGGCCGAGGGACATTCAGTACTTC
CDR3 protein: CASSTRTGPRDIQYF

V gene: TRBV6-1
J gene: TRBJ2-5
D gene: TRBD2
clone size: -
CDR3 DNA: TGTGCCAGCATCCAACTAGCGGGGGTTGGAGAGACCCAGTACTTC
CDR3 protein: CASIQLAGVGETQYF

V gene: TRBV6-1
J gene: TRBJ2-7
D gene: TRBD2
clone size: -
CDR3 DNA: TGTGCCATCAGTGATAGGAGCGGGAGCTCCTACGAGCAGTACTTC
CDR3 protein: CAISDRSGSSYEQYF

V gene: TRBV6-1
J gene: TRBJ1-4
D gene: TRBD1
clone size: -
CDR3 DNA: TGTGCCAGCAGCTCCAGGGGGGCAAATGAAAAACTGTTTTTT
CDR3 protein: CASSSRGANEKLFF

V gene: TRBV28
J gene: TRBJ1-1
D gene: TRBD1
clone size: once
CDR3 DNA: TGTGCCAGCCGCCCGGGACAGGGGTTGAACACTGAAGCTTTCTTT
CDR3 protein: CASRPGQGLNTEAFF

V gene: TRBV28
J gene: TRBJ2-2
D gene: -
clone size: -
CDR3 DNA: TGTGCCAGCAGTGTGCCCGGGAGACATACCGGGGAGCTGTTTTTT
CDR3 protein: CASSVPGRHTGELFF

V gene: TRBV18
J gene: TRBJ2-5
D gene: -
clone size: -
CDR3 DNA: TGTGCCAGCTCACCACACCCGCAGGGGGAGACCCAGTACTTC
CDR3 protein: CASSPHPQGETQYF

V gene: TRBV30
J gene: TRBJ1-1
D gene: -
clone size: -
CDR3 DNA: TGTGCCTGCTTTACGACCATAAACCAGATAGCTTTCTTT
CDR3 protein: CACFTTINQIAFF

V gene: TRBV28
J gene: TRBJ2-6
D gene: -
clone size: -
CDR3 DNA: TGTGCCAGCACTACGAGTGGCTCTGGGGCCAACGTCCTGACTTTC
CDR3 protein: CASTTSGSGANVLTF

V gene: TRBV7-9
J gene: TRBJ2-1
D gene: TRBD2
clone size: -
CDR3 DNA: TGTGCCAGCAGCTCAGGACTAGCGGTAAGCTCCTACAATGAGCAGTTCTTC
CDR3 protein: CASSSGLAVSSYNEQFF

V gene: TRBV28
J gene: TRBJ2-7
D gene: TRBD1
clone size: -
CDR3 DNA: TGTGCCAGTAGCGGCCAGGGGGCAGGATCCTACGAGCAGTACTTC
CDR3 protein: CASSGQGAGSYEQYF